A selection of T cell receptor beta chains follows, all from one sample in a study of shared clonotypes between healthy human individuals. Sequencing used immunoSEQ multiplex PCR; TCRdb keeps in-frame clones, though not all of them. The sample records millions of clones, 80% to 95% being singletons. The sequenced sample consisted of naive CD4+ T cells from PBMCs. These receptor sequences come from a man aged 18 to 29 in good health. Some clones in this sample may be carry-over from other donors' samples. The CDR3 runs from the conserved cysteine through the conserved F or W. The D gene is left open where the match is weak. Clone size is given for some rows only: seen once, a few or many times, or a class if the clone is expanded.

v_call	clone_size	d_call	j_call	cdr3_aa	cdr3_nt
TRBV30	-	-	TRBJ1-2	CAWSAQGKRVYGYTF	TGTGCCTGGAGTGCCCAGGGGAAACGGGTCTATGGCTACACCTTC
TRBV5-4	-	-	TRBJ2-5	CASSFPWASEETQYF	TGTGCCAGCAGCTTCCCCTGGGCTTCCGAAGAGACCCAGTACTTC
TRBV7-9	-	-	TRBJ1-5	CASTRDSNQPQHF	TGTGCCAGCACCCGGGATAGCAATCAGCCCCAGCATTTT
TRBV5-1	-	-	TRBJ2-7	CASSTTGTQGEQYF	TGCGCCAGCAGCACGACCGGGACCCAAGGGGAGCAGTACTTC
TRBV11-2	-	-	TRBJ2-2	CASSPPSSANTGELFF	TGTGCCAGCAGCCCGCCGTCTAGCGCGAACACCGGGGAGCTGTTTTTT
TRBV7-2	-	-	TRBJ2-7	CASSPRGGGSHEQYF	TGTGCCAGCAGCCCCCGGGGAGGGGGCTCACACGAGCAGTACTTC
TRBV6-6	-	-	TRBJ2-7	CASSYSRVAVSYEQYF	TGTGCCAGCAGTTACTCTCGGGTAGCGGTCTCCTACGAGCAGTACTTC
TRBV9	-	-	TRBJ2-3	CASSVGGTDTQYF	TGTGCCAGCAGCGTGGGGGGCACAGATACGCAGTATTTT
TRBV5-4	-	TRBD2	TRBJ2-3	CASSWTSGSTDTQYF	TGTGCCAGCAGCTGGACTAGCGGGAGTACAGATACGCAGTATTTT
TRBV9	-	TRBD1	TRBJ1-1	CASSVGRGTGNTEAFF	TGTGCCAGCAGCGTAGGGAGGGGGACAGGGAACACTGAAGCTTTCTTT
TRBV5-1	-	TRBD2	TRBJ2-3	CASSRGLAGGNTDTQYF	TGCGCCAGCAGCCGGGGACTAGCGGGAGGCAACACAGATACGCAGTATTTT
TRBV27	-	-	TRBJ2-4	CASSLGRAGNIQYF	TGTGCCAGCAGTTTGGGCAGGGCGGGAAACATTCAGTACTTC
TRBV19	-	TRBD1	TRBJ2-7	CASSIQGQGLYEQYF	TGTGCCAGTAGTATCCAGGGACAGGGTCTCTACGAGCAGTACTTC
TRBV19	-	TRBD2	TRBJ2-5	CATSRLGGQETQYF	TGTGCCACTTCCCGGCTGGGGGGGCAAGAGACCCAGTACTTC
TRBV6-6	once	-	TRBJ2-1	CASSYFSGVEQFF	TGTGCCAGCAGTTACTTTTCGGGAGTGGAGCAGTTCTTC
TRBV29-1	-	-	TRBJ2-5	CSVEDGRQETQYF	TGCAGCGTTGAAGATGGGAGACAGGAGACCCAGTACTTC
TRBV15	-	-	TRBJ1-2	CATSRSPLGGVGGYTF	TGTGCCACCAGCAGATCCCCTTTGGGGGGAGTGGGCGGCTACACCTTC
TRBV2	few	TRBD1	TRBJ2-5	CASSGDSQETQYF	TGTGCCAGCAGTGGGGACAGCCAAGAGACCCAGTACTTC
TRBV30	-	-	TRBJ2-5	CAWNRQGGQETQYF	TGTGCCTGGAACAGACAGGGAGGGCAAGAGACCCAGTACTTC
TRBV9	-	-	TRBJ2-5	CASSRGTAAETQYF	TGTGCCAGCAGTCGAGGGACTGCGGCGGAGACCCAGTACTTC
TRBV9	-	TRBD2	TRBJ2-7	CASSVGLAEHSYEQYF	TGTGCCAGCAGCGTGGGACTAGCGGAGCACTCCTACGAGCAGTACTTC
TRBV6-1	-	-	TRBJ1-1	CASSARLNTEAFF	TGTGCCAGCAGTGCGCGGCTGAACACTGAAGCTTTCTTT
TRBV7-9	once	-	TRBJ2-7	CASSFFGEKGEYEQYF	TGTGCCAGCAGCTTCTTCGGGGAAAAGGGGGAGTACGAGCAGTACTTC
TRBV4-1	-	TRBD1	TRBJ2-1	CASSHQTDRGRYYNEQFF	TGCGCCAGCAGCCACCAAACGGACAGGGGGCGATACTACAATGAGCAGTTCTTC
TRBV5-1	once	-	TRBJ1-3	CASSPAPGAGGNTIYF	TGCGCCAGCAGCCCGGCCCCAGGAGCAGGCGGAAACACCATATATTTT
TRBV9	-	-	TRBJ2-6	CASTKYSGANVLTF	TGTGCCAGCACCAAATACTCTGGGGCCAACGTCCTGACTTTC
TRBV6-1	-	-	TRBJ2-7	CASSRDTSYEQYF	TGTGCCAGCAGCCGGGACACGTCCTACGAGCAGTACTTC
TRBV18	-	-	TRBJ1-1	CASSPIAQMNTEAFF	TGTGCCAGCTCACCAATAGCACAGATGAACACTGAAGCTTTCTTT
TRBV4-3	-	-	TRBJ2-3	CASSQGYPDTQYF	TGCGCCAGCAGCCAAGGTTACCCAGATACGCAGTATTTT
TRBV5-1	-	TRBD1	TRBJ1-2	CASSVGQGVGYTF	TGCGCCAGCAGCGTCGGACAGGGGGTGGGCTACACCTTC
TRBV9	-	-	TRBJ2-3	CASSVVQGADTQYF	TGTGCCAGCAGCGTAGTTCAGGGAGCAGATACGCAGTATTTT
TRBV7-2	-	-	TRBJ2-7	CASSPSVSVKQYF	TGTGCCAGCAGCCCCAGCGTCAGCGTCAAGCAGTACTTC
TRBV5-4	-	TRBD2	TRBJ2-7	CASSLMAGGDAEQYF	TGTGCCAGCAGCTTGATGGCGGGAGGGGATGCGGAGCAGTACTTC
TRBV28	-	-	TRBJ1-3	CASSFSRTGNTIYF	TGTGCCAGCAGTTTCTCCAGGACTGGAAACACCATATATTTT
TRBV6-1	-	-	TRBJ1-5	CASGGTRDSNQPQHF	TGTGCCAGCGGTGGGACACGAGATAGCAATCAGCCCCAGCATTTT
TRBV10-3	-	TRBD1	TRBJ2-1	CAIRRETGGYNEQFF	TGTGCCATCAGGAGGGAGACAGGGGGCTACAATGAGCAGTTCTTC
TRBV28	-	-	TRBJ1-3	CASSFLGGGSGNTIYF	TGTGCCAGCAGTTTTCTGGGGGGCGGCTCTGGAAACACCATATATTTT
TRBV6-6	once	TRBD1	TRBJ1-2	CASRETGGYGYTF	TGTGCCAGCAGGGAAACAGGGGGCTATGGCTACACCTTC
TRBV18	once	-	TRBJ2-7	CASSPPRATYEQYF	TGTGCCAGCTCACCACCGAGGGCGACCTACGAGCAGTACTTC
TRBV30	-	-	TRBJ2-1	CAWSVPSLNLYNEQFF	TGTGCCTGGAGTGTTCCCAGCTTAAACCTCTACAATGAGCAGTTCTTC
TRBV25-1	once	-	TRBJ2-2	CASSPPLTTGELFF	TGTGCCAGCAGCCCCCCTCTGACGACCGGGGAGCTGTTTTTT
TRBV11-2	-	TRBD2	TRBJ2-1	CASTRIAGKNEQFF	TGTGCCAGCACCCGAATAGCGGGAAAGAATGAGCAGTTCTTC
TRBV19	-	-	TRBJ2-5	CASSVEGGKTQYF	TGTGCCAGTAGCGTAGAAGGGGGAAAGACCCAGTACTTC
TRBV11-3	once	-	TRBJ2-1	CASSLFSGTNNEQFF	TGTGCCAGCAGCTTATTCAGCGGGACAAACAATGAGCAGTTCTTC
TRBV30	-	-	TRBJ2-7	CAWSAGLSYEQYF	TGTGCCTGGAGCGCCGGTCTATCCTACGAGCAGTACTTC
TRBV18	-	TRBD1	TRBJ2-7	CASSLGQGAISYEQYF	TGTGCCAGCTCACTGGGACAGGGGGCTATCTCCTACGAGCAGTACTTC
TRBV15	once	TRBD2	TRBJ2-3	CATSRLAGEIDTQYF	TGTGCCACCAGCAGACTAGCGGGAGAAATAGATACGCAGTATTTT
TRBV2	-	TRBD2	TRBJ2-1	CASRRLAGDFNEQFF	TGTGCCAGCAGACGCCTAGCGGGAGATTTCAACGAGCAGTTCTTC
TRBV9	-	-	TRBJ2-3	CASSPQPGRNTDTQYF	TGTGCCAGCAGCCCCCAACCGGGACGGAACACAGATACGCAGTATTTT
TRBV27	-	-	TRBJ2-3	CASSPTDGTDTQYF	TGTGCCAGCAGTCCCACGGACGGCACAGATACGCAGTATTTT
TRBV7-2	-	TRBD1	TRBJ2-4	CASSPRGQKNIQYF	TGTGCCAGCAGCCCCAGGGGGCAAAAAAACATTCAGTACTTC
TRBV18	-	-	TRBJ2-3	CASSPGGPDTQYF	TGTGCCAGCTCACCTGGGGGGCCCGATACGCAGTATTTT
TRBV28	-	TRBD2	TRBJ2-3	CASREGISGARWRDTQYF	TGTGCCAGTCGGGAGGGCATTAGCGGGGCCCGTTGGAGGGATACGCAGTATTTT